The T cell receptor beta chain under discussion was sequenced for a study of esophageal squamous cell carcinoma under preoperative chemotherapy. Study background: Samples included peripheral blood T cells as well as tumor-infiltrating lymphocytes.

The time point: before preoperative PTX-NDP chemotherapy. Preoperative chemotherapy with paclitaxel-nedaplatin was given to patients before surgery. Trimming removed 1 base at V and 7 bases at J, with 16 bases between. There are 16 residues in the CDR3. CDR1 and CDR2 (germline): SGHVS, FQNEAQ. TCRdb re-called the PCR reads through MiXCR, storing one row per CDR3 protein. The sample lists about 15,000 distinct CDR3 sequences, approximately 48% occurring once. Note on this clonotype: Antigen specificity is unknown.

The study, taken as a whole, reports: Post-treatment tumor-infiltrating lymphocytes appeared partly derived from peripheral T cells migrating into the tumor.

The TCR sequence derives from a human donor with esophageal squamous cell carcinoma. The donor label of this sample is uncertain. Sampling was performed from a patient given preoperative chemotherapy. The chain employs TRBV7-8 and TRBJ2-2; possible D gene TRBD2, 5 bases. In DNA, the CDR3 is TGTGCCAGCAGCTTAGGGGGAGATTGGTGGATCGGGGAGCTGTTTTTT. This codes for CASSLGGDWWIGELFF.